This record covers a single TCR beta chain. Antigen specificity is unknown. The CDR3 spans 13 residues. Trimming left V 6 bases short and J 10 bases short, with 13 bases between. Germline CDR1 reads MNHNS; CDR2 reads SASEGT. The sample originates from a study of vaccination and CD4 T cells after COVID-19. Study observations and caveats: Analysis covered relatively few convalescent patients and lacked any early post-infection timepoints.

Described treatment: approximately nine-day PBMC culture with coronavirus spike peptide pools or control peptides (ViraFEST assay). ViraFEST used peptide pools to expand antigen-specific T cells before TCR sequencing. Sequencing of the DNA from cultured CD4+ T cells was carried out with the Oncomine TCR Beta short-read assay. TCRdb itself ran the PCR reads through MiXCR, one entry per CDR3 protein. The table lists over 25,000 distinct CDR3 sequences, under 75% of them singletons. This specimen was CD4+ T cells from blood, cultured in vitro, taken after SARS-CoV-2 vaccination. The TCR originated in a human donor who received a COVID-19 vaccine. This chain links TRBV6-1 with TRBJ1-6, with a possible D match to TRBD1 (6 bases). CDR3 residues: CASSPPGTSPLHF. CDR3 DNA sequence: TGTGCCAGCAGCCCCCCGGGGACATCACCCCTCCACTTT.